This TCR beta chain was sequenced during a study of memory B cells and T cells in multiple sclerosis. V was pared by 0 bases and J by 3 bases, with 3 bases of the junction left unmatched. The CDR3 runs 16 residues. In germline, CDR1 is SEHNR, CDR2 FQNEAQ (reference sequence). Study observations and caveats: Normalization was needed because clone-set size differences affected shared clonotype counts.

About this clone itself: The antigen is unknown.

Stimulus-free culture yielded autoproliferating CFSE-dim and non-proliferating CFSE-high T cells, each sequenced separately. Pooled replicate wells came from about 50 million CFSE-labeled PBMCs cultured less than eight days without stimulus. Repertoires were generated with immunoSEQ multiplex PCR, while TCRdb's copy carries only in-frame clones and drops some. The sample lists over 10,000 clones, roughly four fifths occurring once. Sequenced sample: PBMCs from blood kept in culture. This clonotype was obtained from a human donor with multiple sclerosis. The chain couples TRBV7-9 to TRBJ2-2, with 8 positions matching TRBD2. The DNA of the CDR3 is TGTGCCAGCAGCTTAGCCGGGGGGGCCTACACCGGGGAGCTGTTTTTT. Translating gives CASSLAGGAYTGELFF.